This TCR beta chain emerged from a study of long-term antiretroviral therapy in people with HIV. Sequencing relied on immunoSEQ assay v3.0, run at survey level. The data were produced by immunoSEQ multiplex PCR, yet TCRdb's version contains in-frame clones alone and is incomplete. This table has tens of thousands of clones, around nine tenths appearing once. The CDR3 covers 14 residues. Trimming cost V 5 bases and J 5 bases, with 14 bases left between them. Per germline, CDR1 SGHDN and CDR2 FVKESK. This receptor was taken from a man between 18 and 35 years old with HIV. This specimen was unsorted PBMCs, taken 0.2 years before starting antiretroviral therapy. The rearrangement uses TRBV14 and TRBJ2-3; tentatively, D is TRBD2 (6 bases). CDR3 protein: CASSYWTTKDTQYF. The CDR3 DNA reads as TGTGCCAGCAGCTATTGGACTACCAAAGATACGCAGTATTTT.